Listed below are T cell receptor beta chains from one sample, sequenced in a study of regulatory T cells in long-lasting Graves disease. TCRdb called the multiplex PCR reads again in MiXCR, with one record for every CDR3 protein. The table has fewer than 650,000 distinct CDR3 sequences, about 16% seen once. The data also belong to a second study, concerning T cells in Graves' hyperthyroidism and ophthalmopathy.

Sequenced material: peripheral blood mononuclear cells (PBMCs), taken at new diagnosis, from a patient treated with antithyroid drugs. The receptor source for this set is a man aged 18 to 29 with Graves disease. Both conserved end residues are part of each CDR3. D genes are given only for firm matches. Some rows mark clone size as missing; the rest say once, few, many or name a class of expanded clone.

D	V	size	J	CDR3	DNA
TRBD2	TRBV20-1	few	TRBJ2-5	CSASKAGGWQETQYF	TGCAGTGCTTCAAAAGCGGGAGGATGGCAAGAGACCCAGTACTTC
.	TRBV19	once	TRBJ1-4	CASSIAKTNEKLFF	TGTGCCAGTAGTATCGCTAAGACTAATGAAAAACTGTTTTTT
.	TRBV29-1	many	TRBJ1-2	CSVDTGNDYGYTF	TGCAGCGTTGACACGGGGAACGACTATGGCTACACCTTC
TRBD1	TRBV5-5	.	TRBJ2-7	CASSHRPGTGGGQYF	TGTGCCAGCAGCCATCGACCAGGGACAGGGGGCGGGCAGTACTTC
.	TRBV6-5	many	TRBJ1-4	CASSFPRFSEKLFF	TGTGCCAGCAGTTTCCCGCGGTTTAGTGAAAAACTGTTTTTT
.	TRBV9	few	TRBJ2-3	CASSPTQVTTDTQYF	TGTGCCAGCAGCCCCACCCAGGTGACAACAGATACGCAGTATTTT
TRBD1	TRBV10-3	few	TRBJ1-3	CAISDRGQAGNTIYF	TGTGCCATCAGTGACAGAGGACAGGCTGGAAACACCATATATTTT
.	TRBV30	many	TRBJ2-7	CACSLSYEQYF	TGTGCCTGCTCCCTGTCCTACGAGCAGTACTTC
.	TRBV12-3/TRBV12-4	many	TRBJ1-5	CASSLKTEYQPQHF	TGTGCCAGCAGTTTAAAAACCGAATATCAGCCCCAGCATTTT
.	TRBV7-2	many	TRBJ2-2	CASRVSTGNTGELFF	TGTGCCAGCAGAGTCTCCACGGGGAACACCGGGGAGCTGTTTTTT
.	TRBV20-1	few	TRBJ2-7	CSARDAGTSYEQYF	TGCAGTGCTAGAGACGCCGGAACTAGCTACGAGCAGTACTTC
TRBD1	TRBV7-8	many	TRBJ2-7	CASSLSLGQGHEQYF	TGTGCCAGCAGCCTTTCCTTGGGACAGGGACACGAGCAGTACTTC
.	TRBV29-1	few	TRBJ2-5	CSVEPENQETQYF	TGCAGCGTTGAGCCCGAAAACCAAGAGACCCAGTACTTC
.	TRBV18	.	TRBJ2-1	CASSLGQRKNYEQFF	TGTGCCAGCTCACTCGGACAGAGAAAGAACTATGAGCAGTTCTTC
.	TRBV29-1	.	TRBJ2-5	CSVDRVGQETQYF	TGCAGCGTTGATCGAGTGGGCCAAGAGACCCAGTACTTC
TRBD2	TRBV7-2	many	TRBJ2-7	CASSSSSGRTSYEQYF	TGTGCCAGCAGCTCATCCAGCGGGAGGACGTCCTACGAGCAGTACTTC